The subject of this entry is one T cell receptor (beta chain). In this sample, this clonotype turned up many times. It lacks a known antigen. Base qualities are missing; no much larger clone stands one base away. These data originate in a study of read filtering for tumor transcriptome and immune sequencing (dated by TCRdb to 2018 to 2021). About the study as a whole: The cohort was composed of roughly 16 male and about 14 female patients, with a mean age of roughly 61 years and an age range of roughly 45 to 85. After DNase treatment, whole-transcriptome libraries were prepared with the TruSeq RNA Access Library Prep Kit. Per sample, about 4.05 to 10.27 million TCR-region mapped reads were obtained with IR-seq, compared with only about 80 to 1,400 with RNA-seq. As a main aim, a read-filtering strategy for immune repertoire data was addressed, with the specific question being whether clonotypes supported by a single read should be removed. Under revised international staging, about 8 patients fell into R-ISS I, some 15 into R-ISS II and over 5 into R-ISS III. Using the same bone marrow samples, the study ran both targeted immune repertoire sequencing and bulk whole-transcriptome sequencing and then compared the TCR repertoires from each method.

Based on the germline V gene, the CDR1 and CDR2 sequences are ENHRY and SYGVKD. From the cysteine through the phenylalanine, the CDR3 covers 14 amino acids. Solely the CDR3 DNA is kept, with 42 bases framed from the first base. Trimming takes 9 bases off V and 3 bases off J; junction bases not matched to a gene: 3. General study outcomes and caveats: The correlation between IR-seq and RNA-seq shared clonotype proportions rose when single-read clonotypes were removed. In IR-seq, roughly 79% of clonotypes but approximately 4% of total reads were represented by single-read clonotypes, whereas in RNA-seq, around 75% of clonotypes and about 40% of reads were represented by single-read clonotypes. The sorted CD138-negative fraction was not purified T cells but a mixed bone marrow immune population. Compared with RNA-seq, IR-seq captured clonotypes at much greater depth and more reliably, and a smaller IR-seq throughput was enough to identify most of the shared clonotypes.

TCR libraries were built from about 420 ng RNA with the Immunoverse kit, using molecular barcoded adaptors covering alpha/delta and beta/gamma chains. TCR library preparation used the same RNA that went into transcriptome sequencing. Sequencing of TCR libraries was carried out on an Illumina HiSeq 4000 with 2 x 150 cycles. For the original study's pipeline: Using MiXCR, which included quality filtering and error correction, TCR reads were aligned to human V, D, J and C references and then assembled into CDR3 clonotypes. The tcR package in R was used to analyze clonotype counts and gene usage diversity. For inspection of raw mapping reads, RNA-seq reads were mapped by STAR aligner version 2.5.3a onto GRCh37 of the human genome. To test the effect of sequencing depth on detected clonotypes, IR-seq fastq files were randomly downsampled using Seqtk 1.3. The public reads were quality trimmed at Q25 with fastp and then assembled into clones with MiXCR by TCRdb, keeping productive beta chains. Rows with a matching CDR3 protein are joined into one entry that keeps the most common DNA and genes. TCRdb assigned the V and J calls; the authors' analysis was not used. The sample table records tens of thousands of distinct CDR3 sequences; about 21% of these occur just once. The ten largest account for more than 13% of the sample.

Each patient had bone marrow sampled at the time of active disease. Bone marrow mononuclear cells were isolated by Ficoll-Hypaque density gradient centrifugation. Myeloma plasma cells were removed and CD138-negative cells were collected by negative selection after labeling with CD138 magnetic microbeads on a MACS separator. The purity of the isolated cells was checked by flow cytometry with CD138 antibodies on an Attune NxT. TRIzol reagent was used to extract total RNA, which was then quantified with a NanoDrop spectrophotometer. For each patient, paired RNA-seq and IR-seq were run on the CD138-negative bone marrow sample from that patient.

The chain employs TRBV10-3 and TRBJ2-6, with 9 bases in between that match TRBD1. The source is a donor at least 40 years old with multiple myeloma. Material: a population of CD138-negative cells sorted from bone marrow. The cell subset or site label corresponds to: bone marrow mononuclear cells depleted of CD138+ plasma/myeloma cells by negative magnetic selection. The nucleotide sequence is TGTGCCATACAGGGGGCAGGTGGGGCCAACGTCCTGACTTTC. The resulting protein is CAIQGAGGANVLTF.